The 28 T cell receptor beta chains listed next were all sequenced from one sample in a study of blood T cell repertoires in COVID-19. Clones were sequenced by immunoSEQ multiplex PCR, and TCRdb holds only the in-frame ones, with some missing. The sample holds a few hundred thousand clones, roughly 89% seen once. The sequenced sample consisted of peripheral blood. These receptors were taken from a young man with acute or convalescent COVID-19.

V and J are TRBV19 and TRBJ1-4, with 9 bases identical to TRBD1. V lost 8 bases and J lost 7; bases outside the gene matches: 20. The CDR3 is 18 residues long. Germline loops: CDR1 LNHDA, CDR2 SQIVND (reference sequence). The CDR3 spells CASETGTGTTLRGEKLFF. As DNA, the CDR3 is TGTGCCAGTGAGACCGGGACAGGGACGACCCTCCGGGGTGAAAAACTGTTTTTT. Filled out from reference TRBV19 and TRBJ1-4, the complete variable domain reads DGGITQSPKYLFRKEGQNVTLSCEQNLNHDAMYWYRQDPGQGLRLIYYSQIVNDFQKGDIAEGYSVSREKKESFPLTVTSAQKNPTAFYLCASETGTGTTLRGEKLFFGSGTQLSVL.

This rearrangement joins TRBV7-9 to TRBJ1-5; no clear D gene. The CDR3 runs to 15 residues. The germline gives CDR1 SEHNR, CDR2 FQNEAQ (reference sequence). V was clipped by 9 bases and J by 2 bases, with 17 bases between them. CDR3 amino acids: CASSGWESGNQPQHF. CDR3 in DNA: TGTGCCAGTTCTGGATGGGAGTCGGGCAATCAGCCCCAGCATTTT.

This clone has just a few counts. The rearrangement uses TRBV12-3 or TRBV12-4 and TRBJ2-7, with TRBD2 matching over 7 bases. This CDR3 spans 12 amino acids. V gave up 6 bases and J gave up 7 bases; unmatched junction bases: 6. CDR3 nucleotide sequence: TGTGCCAGCAGACCTCCGGGACTAGAGCAGTACTTC. Translating it yields CASRPPGLEQYF.

The chain links TRBV7-6 to TRBJ2-1; D is possibly TRBD2 (6 bases). V shed 3 bases and J shed 7 bases, with 10 bases lying between them. Germline assignment: CDR1 SGHVS and CDR2 FNYEAQ. This CDR3 has 13 amino acids. Here the CDR3 DNA reads TGTGCCAGCAGCTTTGGGGGGAATAATGAGCAGTTCTTC. It codes for CASSFGGNNEQFF.

The CDR3 nucleotides are TGTGCCAGCAGCCCCGGACAGGGGGGATCACCCCTCCACTTT. Protein product: CASSPGQGGSPLHF. The rearrangement joins TRBV5-8 to TRBJ1-6; TRBD1 matches 10 bases. Losses at the gene ends were 4 bases for V and 10 bases for J; bases not matched to a gene: 5. CDR3 size: 14 residues. Germline values: CDR1 SGHTS, CDR2 YDEGEE.

This chain uses TRBV30 with TRBJ1-4, with unresolved D. CDR1 and CDR2 (germline): GTSNPN, SVGIG (reference sequence). The CDR3 sequence is 11 residues long. Trimming took 0 bases from V and 10 from J, leaving 6 bases between them. The CDR3 loop reads CAWSVASKLFF. As DNA, the CDR3 is TGTGCCTGGAGTGTGGCCTCAAAACTGTTTTTT.

The V gene is TRBV28, the J gene TRBJ2-3; unclear D gene. The germline gives CDR1 MDHEN, CDR2 SYDVKM. This CDR3 is 14 amino acids long. V lost 2 bases and J 3 bases, leaving 9 bases between the germline ends. CDR3 in DNA: TGTGCCAGCAGTTTAAAGCTTTTTACAGATACGCAGTATTTT. This gives the protein CASSLKLFTDTQYF.

V gene TRBV7-2 combines with J gene TRBJ1-2; 7 bases fit TRBD1. The germline V gene has CDR1 SGHTA and CDR2 FQGNSA. V was pared by 5 bases and J by 4 bases, with 7 bases of the junction left unmatched. This CDR3 has 14 amino acids. The CDR3 spells CASSGVGTVYGYTF. Here the CDR3 DNA reads TGTGCCAGCAGCGGGGTGGGGACAGTCTATGGCTACACCTTC. Drawing the rest from reference TRBV7-2 and TRBJ1-2, the complete variable domain is GAGVSQSPSNKVTEKGKDVELRCDPISGHTALYWYRQSLGQGLEFLIYFQGNSAPDKSGLPSDRFSAERTGGSVSTLTIQRTQQEDSAVYLCASSGVGTVYGYTFGSGTRLTVV.

The chain links TRBV7-9 to TRBJ1-3; D is uncertain. The CDR3 is 16 amino acids. With 4 bases removed from V and 0 bases from J, the gap between germline ends came to 13 bases. Germline CDR1 is SEHNR and CDR2 is FQNEAQ (reference sequence). The CDR3, as DNA: TGTGCCAGCAGCTCTACCGAGGGCCGCTCTGGAAACACCATATATTTT. This translates into CASSSTEGRSGNTIYF.

The CDR3 region has the DNA TGTGCCAGTAGTTTCGACAGGGTCGGTAGCTCCTATAATTCACCCCTCCACTTT. Translation gives CASSFDRVGSSYNSPLHF. The chain uses TRBV19 and TRBJ1-6; TRBD1 matches 7 bases. Germline-derived CDR1 and CDR2 are LNHDA and SQIVND (reference sequence). This CDR3 is 18 amino acids long. Trimming took 5 bases from V and 0 from J; bases not matched to a gene: 10.

The chain employs TRBV19 and TRBJ2-1, with TRBD1 identical over 12 bases. Looked up from germline, CDR1 is LNHDA and CDR2 is SQIVND (reference sequence). Losses at the gene ends were 5 bases for V and 7 bases for J; bases not matched to a gene: 6. The CDR3 runs to 15 residues. The DNA of the CDR3 is TGTGCCAGTAGTTTGGGACAGGGGGCTAATAATGAGCAGTTCTTC. It yields the protein CASSLGQGANNEQFF.

The V gene is TRBV18, the J gene TRBJ1-4; D is undetermined. Germline-derived CDR1 and CDR2 are KGHSH and LQKENI. With 5 bases removed from V and 4 bases from J, the gap between germline ends came to 8 bases. The CDR3 runs to 13 residues. CDR3 in DNA: TGTGCCAGCTCAACCGGAGATAATGAAAAACTGTTTTTT. Its translation is CASSTGDNEKLFF.

The J gene is TRBJ2-7, the V gene TRBV7-2; D call uncertain. Germline CDR1 SGHTA, CDR2 FQGNSA. The CDR3 totals 11 residues. V gave up 4 bases and J gave up 3 bases, with 4 bases separating them. The DNA of the CDR3 is TGTGCCAGCAGCTCGTACTACGAGCAGTACTTC. It translates to CASSSYYEQYF.

The rearrangement joins TRBV10-3 to TRBJ2-7, with D possibly being TRBD1 (5 bases). In germline, CDR1 is ENHRY, CDR2 SYGVKD. V was shortened by 3 bases and J by 6 bases, with 9 bases between the two germline ends. The CDR3 loop spans 12 amino acids. CDR3 DNA sequence: TGTGCCATCAGTGATAACAGGCCCGAGCAGTACTTC. Residues: CAISDNRPEQYF.

This chain connects TRBV7-6 to TRBJ1-4; D uncertain. This CDR3 has 15 residues. The V end lost 1 base, the J end lost 6 bases, and 12 bases lay between the germline ends. In germline, CDR1 is SGHVS, CDR2 FNYEAQ. The CDR3, as DNA: TGTGCCAGCAGCTTAGGTTCGCGGAGCGATGAAAAACTGTTTTTT. This sequence encodes CASSLGSRSDEKLFF. The full variable domain, its missing parts supplied by reference TRBV7-6 and TRBJ1-4, is GAGVSQSPRYKVTKRGQDVALRCDPISGHVSLYWYRQALGQGPEFLTYFNYEAQQDKSGLPNDRFSAERPEGSISTLTIQRTEQRDSAMYRCASSLGSRSDEKLFFGSGTQLSVL.

The chain links TRBV5-1 to TRBJ1-2; 8 bases are a match to TRBD1. The CDR3 runs to 14 residues. The trim removed 3 bases at V and 3 bases at J, leaving 4 bases unmatched. The V gene's germline CDR1 is SGHRS and CDR2 YFSETQ. The chain's CDR3 is CASSSTGDYYGYTF. The CDR3 DNA reads as TGCGCCAGCAGCTCGACAGGGGACTACTATGGCTACACCTTC. Complete variable domain (other parts from reference TRBV5-1 and TRBJ1-2): KAGVTQTPRYLIKTRGQQVTLSCSPISGHRSVSWYQQTPGQGLQFLFEYFSETQRNKGNFPGRFSGRQFSNSRSEMNVSTLELGDSALYLCASSSTGDYYGYTFGSGTRLTVV.

This chain joins TRBV28 and TRBJ2-3; 8 nucleotides agree with TRBD2. J lost 5 bases, V lost 5 bases, and 9 bases had no gene match. Germline-derived CDR1 and CDR2 are MDHEN and SYDVKM. This CDR3 has 15 residues. The DNA for the CDR3 is TGTGCCAGCAGTCTAATCGGGAGGGTTGGAGATACGCAGTATTTT. Protein: CASSLIGRVGDTQYF.

This sequence joins TRBV27 and TRBJ1-2, with TRBD1 matching 7 bases. CDR3 length: 13 residues. The V gene end was trimmed by 5 bases and the J gene end by 3 bases; junction bases not matched to a gene: 3. CDR1 and CDR2 (germline): MNHEY, SMNVEV (reference sequence). CDR3 sequence reads: CASSLGTDYGYTF. DNA of the CDR3: TGTGCCAGCAGTCTCGGGACAGACTATGGCTACACCTTC.

The chain links TRBV3-1 (or the pseudogene TRBV3-2) to TRBJ2-3; 15 nucleotides match TRBD2. V lost 5 bases, J lost 1 base, and 7 bases stayed unmatched. CDR1 LGHDT and CDR2 YNNKEL come from the germline V gene (reference sequence). This CDR3 has 18 amino acids. The CDR3 DNA reads TGTGCCAGCAGCACCCGGACTAGCGGGGGGGCCGGCACAGATACGCAGTATTTT. Its protein product is CASSTRTSGGAGTDTQYF.

V is TRBV6-5 and J is TRBJ1-5; TRBD1 matches 9 bases. V was pared by 6 bases and J by 1 base, with 4 bases of the junction left unmatched. CDR3 length: 15 amino acids. Germline V lookup: CDR1 MNHEY, CDR2 SVGAGI. The CDR3, as DNA: TGTGCCAGCAGAAGACAGGGGGGAAGCAATCAGCCCCAGCATTTT. Protein: CASRRQGGSNQPQHF.

The chain uses TRBV28 and TRBJ1-3; TRBD1 agrees at 7 bases. Trimming cost V 6 bases and J 4 bases; bases outside gene matches: 6. Germline CDR1 and CDR2: MDHEN and SYDVKM. This CDR3 contains 14 residues. CDR3 nucleotide sequence: TGTGCCAGCAGCAGAAGGGGGCTGGGAAACACCATATATTTT. This translates into CASSRRGLGNTIYF.

The V call is TRBV3-1 (or the pseudogene TRBV3-2), the J call TRBJ1-5; no clear D. V lost 0 bases and J 5 bases, leaving 5 bases between the germline ends. CDR1 is LGHDT, CDR2 YNNKEL, per germline (reference sequence). The CDR3 totals 13 residues. The CDR3 sequence is CASSQDRYQPQHF. CDR3 coding DNA: TGTGCCAGCAGCCAAGACCGGTATCAGCCCCAGCATTTT.

This rearrangement joins TRBV28 to TRBJ1-3, with D uncertain. Germline V lookup: CDR1 MDHEN, CDR2 SYDVKM. V was cut by 7 bases and J by 4 bases, with 14 bases left in between. The CDR3 is made up of 14 amino acids. The DNA for the CDR3 is TGTGCCAGCACCTATCGAGGCTACGGAAACACCATATATTTT. This codes for CASTYRGYGNTIYF.

A single count supports this clone. This chain connects TRBV5-1 to TRBJ1-6; D possibly corresponds to TRBD1 (5 bases). Germline V CDR1 and CDR2: SGHRS, YFSETQ. The CDR3 length is 14 residues. Trimming took 4 bases from V and 8 from J, leaving 13 bases between them. CDR3 sequence: CASSPLRADSPLHF. The CDR3 region has the DNA TGCGCCAGCAGCCCCCTCAGGGCTGATTCACCCCTCCACTTT.

The chain links TRBV7-9 to TRBJ1-2; perhaps TRBD1 as D (6 bases). The CDR3 loop spans 13 amino acids. From germline, CDR1 is SEHNR and CDR2 FQNEAQ (reference sequence). V was cut by 5 bases and J by 8 bases, with 15 bases left in between. CDR3 sequence (DNA): TGTGCCAGCAGCCAAGGGGGTAACACAGGCTACACCTTC. Translation gives CASSQGGNTGYTF. Full variable domain (rest looked up from reference TRBV7-9 and TRBJ1-2): DTGVSQNPRHKITKRGQNVTFRCDPISEHNRLYWYRQTLGQGPEFLTYFQNEAQLEKSRLLSDRFSAERPKGSFSTLEIQRTEQGDSAMYLCASSQGGNTGYTFGSGTRLTVV.

V and J are TRBV6-4 and TRBJ2-1; the match to TRBD2 covers 7 bases. This CDR3 region has 13 residues. The V and J ends lost 2 bases and 8 bases, in that order; junction bases with no gene match: 3. The germline V gene has CDR1 MRHNA and CDR2 SNTAGT. This chain's CDR3 is CASSDGRVDEQFF. CDR3 sequence (DNA): TGTGCCAGCAGTGACGGGAGGGTCGATGAGCAGTTCTTC.

The DNA for the CDR3 is TGTGCCAGTACCGGGGGGGGCCCGTATGGCTACACCTTC. Translated, it gives CASTGGGPYGYTF. The chain recombines TRBV19 with TRBJ1-2; maybe TRBD1 (6 bases). V shed 7 bases and J shed 5 bases, with 14 bases lying between them. Germline CDR1 and CDR2: LNHDA and SQIVND (reference sequence). This CDR3 region has 13 residues.

The chain links TRBV6-5 to TRBJ1-5; D is possibly TRBD1 (5 bases). Germline CDR1 and CDR2: MNHEY and SVGAGI. This CDR3 comprises 13 residues. Trimming shortened V by 6 bases and J by 9 bases, and 15 bases separated the two germline ends. The CDR3 nucleotides are TGTGCCAGCAGCCCCGACAGTTCCAGGCCCCAGCATTTT. This translates into CASSPDSSRPQHF.